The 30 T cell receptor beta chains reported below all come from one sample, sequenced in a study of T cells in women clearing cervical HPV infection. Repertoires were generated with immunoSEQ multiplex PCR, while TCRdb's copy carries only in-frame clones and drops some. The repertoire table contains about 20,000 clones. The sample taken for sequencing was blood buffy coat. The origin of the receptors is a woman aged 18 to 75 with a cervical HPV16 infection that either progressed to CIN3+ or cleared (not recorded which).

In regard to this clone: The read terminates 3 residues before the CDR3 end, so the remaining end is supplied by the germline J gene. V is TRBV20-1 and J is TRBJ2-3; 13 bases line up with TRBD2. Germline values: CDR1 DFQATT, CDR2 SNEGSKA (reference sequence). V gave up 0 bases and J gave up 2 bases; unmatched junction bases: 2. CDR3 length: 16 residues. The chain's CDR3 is CSARETSGRLTDTQYF. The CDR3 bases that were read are TGCAGTGCTAGAGAGACTAGCGGGAGGCTCACAGATACG.

CDR3 sequence reads: CASNVNGGNEQFF. Partial CDR3 DNA: TGTGCCAGCAATGTAAACGGGGGCAATGAG. The rearrangement joins TRBV27 to TRBJ2-1, with a weak D call TRBD2 (6 bases). Coverage ceases 3 residues before the CDR3 finishes, and the germline J gene fills in the end. The CDR3 is 13 residues long. Germline CDR1 is MNHEY and CDR2 is SMNVEV (reference sequence). V was pared by 7 bases and J by 6 bases, with 13 bases between.

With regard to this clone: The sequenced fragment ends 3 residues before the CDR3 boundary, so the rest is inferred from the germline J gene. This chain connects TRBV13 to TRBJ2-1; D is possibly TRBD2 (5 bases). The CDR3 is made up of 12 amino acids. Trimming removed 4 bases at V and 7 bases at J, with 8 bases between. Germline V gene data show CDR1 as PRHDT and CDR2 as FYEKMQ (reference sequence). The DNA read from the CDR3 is TGTGCCAGCAGCTCCGGACTGAATGAG. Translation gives CASSSGLNE. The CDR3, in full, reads CASSSGLNEQFF.

CDR3 sequence reads: CASSLVLDTQYF. Incomplete CDR3 DNA: TGTGCCAGCAGCTTAGTCCTAGATACG. The chain employs TRBV11-2 and TRBJ2-3, with D uncertain. The read terminates 3 residues before the CDR3 end, so the remaining end is supplied by the germline J gene. Germline CDR1 reads SGHAT; CDR2 reads FQNNGV. V lost 1 base and J lost 5, with 4 bases in between. The CDR3 runs 12 residues.

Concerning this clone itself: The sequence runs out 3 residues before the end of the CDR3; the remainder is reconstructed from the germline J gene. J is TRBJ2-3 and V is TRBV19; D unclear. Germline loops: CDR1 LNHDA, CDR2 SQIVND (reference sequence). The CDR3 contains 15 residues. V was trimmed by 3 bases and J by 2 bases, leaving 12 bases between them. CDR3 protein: CASSMNSFTTDTQYF. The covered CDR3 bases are TGTGCCAGTAGTATGAATAGCTTTACCACAGATACG.

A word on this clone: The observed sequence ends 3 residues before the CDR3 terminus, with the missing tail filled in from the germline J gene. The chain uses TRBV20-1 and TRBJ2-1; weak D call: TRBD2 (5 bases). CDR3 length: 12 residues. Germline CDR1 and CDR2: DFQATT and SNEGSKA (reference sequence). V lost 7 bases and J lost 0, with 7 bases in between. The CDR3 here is CSGGPSYNEQFF. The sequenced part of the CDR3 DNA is TGCAGTGGCGGGCCCTCCTACAATGAG.

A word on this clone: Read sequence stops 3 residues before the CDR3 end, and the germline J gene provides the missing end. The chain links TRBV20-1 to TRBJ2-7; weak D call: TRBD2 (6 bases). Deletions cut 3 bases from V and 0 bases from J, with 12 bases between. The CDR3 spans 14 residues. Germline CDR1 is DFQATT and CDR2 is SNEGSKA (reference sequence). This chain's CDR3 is CSASWGVYSYEQYF. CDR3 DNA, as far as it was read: TGCAGTGCTAGCTGGGGGGTCTACTCCTACGAG.

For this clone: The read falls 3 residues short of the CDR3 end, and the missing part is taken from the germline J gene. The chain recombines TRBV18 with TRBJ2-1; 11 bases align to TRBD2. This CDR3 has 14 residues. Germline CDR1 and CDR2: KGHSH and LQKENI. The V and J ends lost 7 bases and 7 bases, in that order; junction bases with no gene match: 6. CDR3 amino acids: CASYGSGRANEQFF. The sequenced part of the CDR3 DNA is TGTGCCAGCTACGGTAGCGGGAGGGCAAATGAG. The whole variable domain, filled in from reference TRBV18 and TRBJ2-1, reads NAGVMQNPRHLVRRRGQEARLRCSPMKGHSHVYWYRQLPEEGLKFMVYLQKENIIDESGMPKERFSAEFPKEGPSILRIQQVVRGDSAAYFCASYGSGRANEQFFGPGTRLTVL.

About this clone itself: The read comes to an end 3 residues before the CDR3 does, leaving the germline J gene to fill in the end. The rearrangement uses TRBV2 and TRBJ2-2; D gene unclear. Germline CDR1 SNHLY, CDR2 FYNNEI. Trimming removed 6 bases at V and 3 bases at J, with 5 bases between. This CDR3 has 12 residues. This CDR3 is CASRKDTGELFF. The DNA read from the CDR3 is TGTGCCAGCAGGAAGGACACCGGGGAG.

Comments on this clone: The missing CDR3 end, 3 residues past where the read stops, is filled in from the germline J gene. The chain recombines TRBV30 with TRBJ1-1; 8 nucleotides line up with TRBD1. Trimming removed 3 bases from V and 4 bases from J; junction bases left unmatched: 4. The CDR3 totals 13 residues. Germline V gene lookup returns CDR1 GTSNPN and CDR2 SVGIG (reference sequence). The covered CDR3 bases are TGTGCCTGGAGAGCTACAGGGGGCACTGAA. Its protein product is CAWRATGGTE. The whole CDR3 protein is CAWRATGGTEAFF.

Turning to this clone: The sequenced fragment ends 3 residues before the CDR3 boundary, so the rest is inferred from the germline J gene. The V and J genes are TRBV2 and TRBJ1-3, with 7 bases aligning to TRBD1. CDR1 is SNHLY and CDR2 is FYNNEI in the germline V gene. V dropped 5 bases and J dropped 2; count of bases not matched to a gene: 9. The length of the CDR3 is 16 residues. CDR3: CASSKDRPSAGNTIYF. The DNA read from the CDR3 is TGTGCCAGCAGTAAGGACAGGCCGTCGGCTGGAAACACC.

CDR3 protein: CASSAIGGGEQFF. The sequenced part of the CDR3 DNA is TGTGCCAGTAGTGCCATAGGGGGGGGTGAG. V is TRBV19 and J is TRBJ2-1, with D perhaps matching TRBD2 (7 bases). The sequence runs out 3 residues before the end of the CDR3; the remainder is reconstructed from the germline J gene. The germline gives CDR1 LNHDA, CDR2 SQIVND (reference sequence). The V end lost 5 bases, the J end lost 9 bases, and 14 bases lay between the germline ends. This CDR3 spans 13 amino acids.

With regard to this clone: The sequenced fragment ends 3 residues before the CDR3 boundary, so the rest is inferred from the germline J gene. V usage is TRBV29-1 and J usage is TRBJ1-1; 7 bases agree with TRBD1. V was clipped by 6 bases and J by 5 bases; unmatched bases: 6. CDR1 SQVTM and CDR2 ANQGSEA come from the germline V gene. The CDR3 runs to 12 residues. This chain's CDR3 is CSVQTGSTEAFF. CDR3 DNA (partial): TGCAGCGTGCAGACAGGGAGTACTGAA.

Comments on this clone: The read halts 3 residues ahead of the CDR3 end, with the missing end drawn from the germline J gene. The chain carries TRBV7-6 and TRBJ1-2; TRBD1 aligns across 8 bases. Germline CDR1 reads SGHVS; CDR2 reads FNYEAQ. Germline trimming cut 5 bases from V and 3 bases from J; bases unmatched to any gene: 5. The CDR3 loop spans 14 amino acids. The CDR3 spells CASSTGQEDYGYTF. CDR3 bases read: TGTGCCAGCAGCACGGGACAGGAGGACTATGGC.

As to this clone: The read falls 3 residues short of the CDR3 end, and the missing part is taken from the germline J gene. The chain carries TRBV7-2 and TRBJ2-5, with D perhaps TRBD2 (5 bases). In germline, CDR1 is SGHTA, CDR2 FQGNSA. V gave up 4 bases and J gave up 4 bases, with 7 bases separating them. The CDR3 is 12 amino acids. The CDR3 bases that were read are TGTGCCAGCAGCTGGACTGGAGAGACC. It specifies CASSWTGET. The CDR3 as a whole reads CASSWTGETQYF.

The sequenced CDR3 bases are TGCGCCAGCAGCGGGGTGGGGACAGGGGGCTACAATGAG. This gives the protein CASSGVGTGGYNE. The entire CDR3 sequence reads CASSGVGTGGYNEQFF. The chain combines TRBV5-1 with TRBJ2-1, with TRBD1 matching over 11 bases. The CDR3 goes on 3 residues after the read ends, and that part is filled in from the germline J gene. CDR3 size: 16 residues. The junction had 6 bases not matched to a gene; V was cut back by 4 bases and J by 3 bases. The germline CDR1 and CDR2 sequences are SGHRS and YFSETQ.

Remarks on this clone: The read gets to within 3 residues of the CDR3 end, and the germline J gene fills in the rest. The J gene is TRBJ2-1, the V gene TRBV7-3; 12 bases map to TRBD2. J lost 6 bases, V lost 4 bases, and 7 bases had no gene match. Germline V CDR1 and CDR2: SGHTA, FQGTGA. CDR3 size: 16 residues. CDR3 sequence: CASSSTLAGGGNEQFF. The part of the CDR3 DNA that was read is TGTGCCAGCAGCTCTACCCTAGCGGGAGGGGGCAATGAG.

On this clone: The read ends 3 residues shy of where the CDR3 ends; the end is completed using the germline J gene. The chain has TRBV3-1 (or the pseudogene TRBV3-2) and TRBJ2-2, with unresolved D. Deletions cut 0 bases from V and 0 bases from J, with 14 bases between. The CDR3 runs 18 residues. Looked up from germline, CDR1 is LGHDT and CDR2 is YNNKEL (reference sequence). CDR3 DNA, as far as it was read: TGTGCCAGCAGCCAAGAATCCTTTGCGGCGGCGAACACCGGGGAG. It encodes CASSQESFAAANTGE. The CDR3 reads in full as CASSQESFAAANTGELFF.

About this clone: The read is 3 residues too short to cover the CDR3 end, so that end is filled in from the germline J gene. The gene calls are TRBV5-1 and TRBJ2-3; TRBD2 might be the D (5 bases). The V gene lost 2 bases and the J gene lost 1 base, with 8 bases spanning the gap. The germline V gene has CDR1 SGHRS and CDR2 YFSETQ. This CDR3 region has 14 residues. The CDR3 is CASSLLSGTDTQYF. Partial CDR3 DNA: TGCGCCAGCAGCTTACTTAGCGGCACAGATACG.

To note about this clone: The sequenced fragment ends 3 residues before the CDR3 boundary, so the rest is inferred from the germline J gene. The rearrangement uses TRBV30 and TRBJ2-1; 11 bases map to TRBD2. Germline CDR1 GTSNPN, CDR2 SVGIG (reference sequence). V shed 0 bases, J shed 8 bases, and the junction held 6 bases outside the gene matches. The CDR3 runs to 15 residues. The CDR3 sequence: CAWSVGSGRAYEQFF. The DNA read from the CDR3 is TGTGCCTGGAGTGTAGGTAGCGGGAGGGCCTATGAG.

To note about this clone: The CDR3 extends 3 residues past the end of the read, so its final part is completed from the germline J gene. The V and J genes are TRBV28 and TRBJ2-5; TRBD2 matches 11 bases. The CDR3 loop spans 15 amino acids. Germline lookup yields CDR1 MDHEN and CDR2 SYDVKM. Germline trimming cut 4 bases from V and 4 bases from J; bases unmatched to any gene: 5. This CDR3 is CASSSRLAGLETQYF. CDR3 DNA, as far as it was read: TGTGCCAGCAGTTCGCGACTAGCGGGACTAGAGACC.

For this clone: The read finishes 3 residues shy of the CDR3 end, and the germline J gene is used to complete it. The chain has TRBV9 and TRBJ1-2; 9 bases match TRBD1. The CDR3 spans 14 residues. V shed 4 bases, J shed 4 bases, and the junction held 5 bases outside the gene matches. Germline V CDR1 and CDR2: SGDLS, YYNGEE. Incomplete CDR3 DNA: TGTGCCAGCAGCATTTCGACAGGGGGCTATGGC. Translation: CASSISTGGYG. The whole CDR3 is CASSISTGGYGYTF.

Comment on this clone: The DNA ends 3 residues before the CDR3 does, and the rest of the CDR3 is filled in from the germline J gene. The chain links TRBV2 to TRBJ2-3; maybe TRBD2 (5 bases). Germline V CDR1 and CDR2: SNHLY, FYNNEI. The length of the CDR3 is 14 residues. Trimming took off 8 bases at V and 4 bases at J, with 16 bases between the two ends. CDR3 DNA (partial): TGTGCCAGCGTGGACGGGGAAGTCGCAGATACG. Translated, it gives CASVDGEVADT. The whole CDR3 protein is CASVDGEVADTQYF.

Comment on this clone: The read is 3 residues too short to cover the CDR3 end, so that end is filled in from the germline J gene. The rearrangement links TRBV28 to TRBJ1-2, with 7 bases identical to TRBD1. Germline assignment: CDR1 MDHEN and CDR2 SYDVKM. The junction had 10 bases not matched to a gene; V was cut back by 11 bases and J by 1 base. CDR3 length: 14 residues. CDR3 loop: CACEDRRLNYGYTF. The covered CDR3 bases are TGTGCCTGCGAGGACAGGAGACTTAACTATGGC.

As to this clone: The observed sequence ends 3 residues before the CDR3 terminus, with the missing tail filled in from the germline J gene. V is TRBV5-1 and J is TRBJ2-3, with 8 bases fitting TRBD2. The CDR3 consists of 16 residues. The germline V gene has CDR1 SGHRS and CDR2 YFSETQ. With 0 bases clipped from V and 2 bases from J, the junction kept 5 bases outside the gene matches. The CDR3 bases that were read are TGCGCCAGCAGCTTGGCCGCGACTAGCGTCACAGATACG. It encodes CASSLAATSVTDT. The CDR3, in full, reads CASSLAATSVTDTQYF.

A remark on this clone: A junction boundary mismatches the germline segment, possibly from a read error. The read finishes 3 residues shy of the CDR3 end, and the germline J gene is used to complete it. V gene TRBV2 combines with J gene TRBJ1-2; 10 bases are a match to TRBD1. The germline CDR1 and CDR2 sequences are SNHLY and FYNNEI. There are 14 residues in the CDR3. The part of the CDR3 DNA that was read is TGTGCCAGCAGGGAAGCGGGGGACAGGGGTGGC. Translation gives CASREAGDRGG. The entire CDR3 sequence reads CASREAGDRGGYTF.

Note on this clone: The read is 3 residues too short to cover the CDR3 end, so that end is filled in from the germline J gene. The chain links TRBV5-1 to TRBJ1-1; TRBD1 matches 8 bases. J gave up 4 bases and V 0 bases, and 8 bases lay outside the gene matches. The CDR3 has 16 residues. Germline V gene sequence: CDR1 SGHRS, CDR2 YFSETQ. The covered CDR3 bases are TGCGCCAGCAGCTTGGACAGGGGGTTTGGCGCCACTGAA. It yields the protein CASSLDRGFGATE. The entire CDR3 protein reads CASSLDRGFGATEAFF.

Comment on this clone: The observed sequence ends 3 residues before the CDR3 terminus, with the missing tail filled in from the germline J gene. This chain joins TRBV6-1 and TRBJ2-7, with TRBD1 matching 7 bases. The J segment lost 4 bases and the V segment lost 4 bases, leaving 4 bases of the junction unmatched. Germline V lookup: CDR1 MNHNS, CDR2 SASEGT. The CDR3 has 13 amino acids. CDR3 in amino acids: CASSVYRGYEQYF. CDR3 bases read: TGTGCCAGCAGTGTATACAGGGGTTACGAG.

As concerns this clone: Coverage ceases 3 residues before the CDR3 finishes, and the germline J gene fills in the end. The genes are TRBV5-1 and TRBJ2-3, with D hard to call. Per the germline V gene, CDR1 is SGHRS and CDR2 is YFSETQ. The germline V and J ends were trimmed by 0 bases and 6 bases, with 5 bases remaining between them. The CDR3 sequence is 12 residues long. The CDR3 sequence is CASSLGRDTQYF. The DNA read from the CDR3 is TGCGCCAGCAGCTTGGGGCGGGATACG.

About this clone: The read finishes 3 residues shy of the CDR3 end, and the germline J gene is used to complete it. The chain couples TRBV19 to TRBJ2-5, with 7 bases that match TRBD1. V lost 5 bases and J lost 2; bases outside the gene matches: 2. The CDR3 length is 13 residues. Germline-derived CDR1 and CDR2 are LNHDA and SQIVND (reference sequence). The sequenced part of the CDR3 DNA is TGTGCCAGTAGTGGGGGACAGCAAGAGACC. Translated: CASSGGQQET. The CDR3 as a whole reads CASSGGQQETQYF.